This T cell receptor (beta chain) was obtained from a study of long-term antiretroviral therapy in people with HIV. Notes on the study in general: Whereas controls had wider CDR3 length ranges, HIV repertoires had narrower ones. Post-ART, diversity grew, though it stayed under transplant donor control levels.

Every single participant having HIV got treatment inside the United States. It was version v3.0 of the immunoSEQ assay that was run at survey level. A per-sample goal of about 35,000-55,000 T-cell genomes was targeted by sequencing. Here immunoSEQ multiplex PCR was the method, and the copy in TCRdb shows in-frame clones only, minus some. The table has about 15,000 clones, 75% to 90% seen once. A word on this clone: The antigen remains undetermined.

This TCR came from a man between 18 and 29 years old with HIV. The sequenced sample was unsorted PBMCs, obtained 0.3 years after starting antiretroviral therapy.

The CDR3 sequence is CASSEQEVEDEQYF. The CDR3 bases are TGTGCCAGCAGTGAGCAGGAAGTGGAAGACGAGCAGTACTTC. This chain links TRBV25-1 with TRBJ2-7, with D uncertain. V lost 3 bases and J 5 bases, leaving 14 bases between the germline ends. The germline V gene encodes CDR1 MGHDK and CDR2 SYGVNS. The CDR3 totals 14 residues.